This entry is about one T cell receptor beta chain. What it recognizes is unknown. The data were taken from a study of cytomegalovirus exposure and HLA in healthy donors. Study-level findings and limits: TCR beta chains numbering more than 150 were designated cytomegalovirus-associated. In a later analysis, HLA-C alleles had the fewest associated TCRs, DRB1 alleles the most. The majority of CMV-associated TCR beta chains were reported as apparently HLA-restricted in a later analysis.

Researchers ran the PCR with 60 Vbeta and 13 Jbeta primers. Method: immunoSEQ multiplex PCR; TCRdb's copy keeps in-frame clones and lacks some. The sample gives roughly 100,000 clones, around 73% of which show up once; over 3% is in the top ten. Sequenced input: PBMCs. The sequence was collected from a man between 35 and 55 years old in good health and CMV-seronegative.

CDR3 amino acids: CASSLIFTGVYNEQFF. In DNA form, the CDR3 reads TGTGCCAGCAGCTTGATCTTTACAGGGGTTTACAATGAGCAGTTCTTC. The chain is built from TRBV5-6 and TRBJ2-1, with 7 positions matching TRBD1. CDR3 size: 16 residues. The germline CDR1 and CDR2 sequences are SGHDT and YYEEEE. V was pared by 1 base and J by 4 bases, with 8 bases of the junction left unmatched.